This T cell receptor (beta chain) comes out of a study of cytomegalovirus exposure and HLA in healthy donors. There were likely unrecorded immune exposures, though donors were nominally healthy when sampled. It was with 60 Vbeta and 13 Jbeta primers that the PCR ran. The protocol was immunoSEQ multiplex PCR, while the TCRdb copy is restricted to in-frame clones and leaves out a portion. The table shows roughly 100,000 clones, with more than 80% occurring only once. Study-level results: Presence/absence analyses supposed approximately even sequencing depth among donors. Per a later analysis, 18,000 or so TCR beta sequences showed association with HLA alleles at 0.05 false discovery rate. Because they were indistinguishable, some V segments, including TRBV6-2 and TRBV6-3, were excluded.

In the case of this clone: Antigen specificity is unknown.

Trimming took off 5 bases at V and 2 bases at J, with 12 bases between the two ends. The length of the CDR3 is 14 residues. CDR1 is KGHSH and CDR2 is LQKENI in the germline V gene. This sequence joins TRBV18 and TRBJ1-1, with D possibly being TRBD1 (5 bases). This TCR came from a man aged 25-45 years in good health and CMV-seronegative. Sequencing used PBMCs. The CDR3 here is CASSSDILNTEAFF. Written as DNA, the CDR3 is TGTGCCAGCTCATCGGACATCCTTAACACTGAAGCTTTCTTT.